Described below is a single T cell receptor beta chain sequence and its context. Its specificity is unknown. The germline V gene has CDR1 ENHRY and CDR2 SYGVKD. CDR3 length: 14 amino acids. This entry belongs to a study of CXCR3-negative and CXCR3-positive naive CD8 T cells. Study conclusions and caveats: Researchers reported similar TRBV-TRBJ usage in naive CXCR3-negative and CXCR3-positive cells, though memory differed.

Triplicate sorts of 300,000 cells per CD8+ subset. Libraries were UMI-labeled 5' RACE TRB cDNA. After re-calling the 5' RACE reads, TCRdb lists one entry per CDR3 protein, DNA absent. Its table lists 25,000 to 35,000 distinct CDR3 sequences. The specimen was memory CD8+ T cells from blood. The chain joins TRBV10-3 to TRBJ1-4; TCRdb designates TRBD1, a call that cannot be tested without DNA. The sequence was collected from a human donor in good health. Some clones in this sample may be carry-over from other donors' samples. The CDR3 protein is CAISESGAGEKLFF.